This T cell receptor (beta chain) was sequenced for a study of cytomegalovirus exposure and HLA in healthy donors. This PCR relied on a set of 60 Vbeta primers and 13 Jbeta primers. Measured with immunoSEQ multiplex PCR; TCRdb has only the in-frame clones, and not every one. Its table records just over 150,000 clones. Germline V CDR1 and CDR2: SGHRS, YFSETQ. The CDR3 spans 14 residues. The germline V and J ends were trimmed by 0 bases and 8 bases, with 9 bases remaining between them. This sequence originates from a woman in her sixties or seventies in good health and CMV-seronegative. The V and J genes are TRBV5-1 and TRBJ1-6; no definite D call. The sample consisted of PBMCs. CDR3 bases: TGCGCCAGCAGCTTGGAGTCAGATTATTCACCCCTCCACTTT. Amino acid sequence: CASSLESDYSPLHF.